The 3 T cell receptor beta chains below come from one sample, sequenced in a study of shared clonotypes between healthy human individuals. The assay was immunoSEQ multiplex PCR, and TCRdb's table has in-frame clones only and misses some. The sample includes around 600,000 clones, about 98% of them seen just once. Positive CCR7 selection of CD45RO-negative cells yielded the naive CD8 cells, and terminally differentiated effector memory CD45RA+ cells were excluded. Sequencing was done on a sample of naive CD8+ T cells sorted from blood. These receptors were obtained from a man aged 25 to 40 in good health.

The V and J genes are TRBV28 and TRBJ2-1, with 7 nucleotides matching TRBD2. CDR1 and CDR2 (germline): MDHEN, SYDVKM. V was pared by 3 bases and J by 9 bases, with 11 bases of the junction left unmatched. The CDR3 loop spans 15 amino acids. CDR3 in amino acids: CASSFSLAGHFEQFF. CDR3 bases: TGTGCCAGCAGTTTTAGCTTAGCGGGCCATTTTGAGCAGTTCTTC.

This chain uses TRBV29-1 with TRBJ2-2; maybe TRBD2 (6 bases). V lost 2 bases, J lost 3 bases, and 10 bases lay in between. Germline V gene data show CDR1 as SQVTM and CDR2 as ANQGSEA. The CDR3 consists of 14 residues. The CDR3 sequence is CSVELGSDTGELFF. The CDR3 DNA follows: TGCAGCGTTGAACTCGGGAGTGACACCGGGGAGCTGTTTTTT.

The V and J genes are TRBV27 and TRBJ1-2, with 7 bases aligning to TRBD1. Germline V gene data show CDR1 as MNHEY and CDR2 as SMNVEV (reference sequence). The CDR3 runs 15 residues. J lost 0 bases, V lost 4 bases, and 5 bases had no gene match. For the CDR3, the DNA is TGTGCCAGCAGTTCTCACAGGGGCGCTAACTATGGCTACACCTTC. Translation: CASSSHRGANYGYTF.